Listed below are T cell receptor beta chains from one sample, sequenced in a study of cytomegalovirus exposure and HLA in healthy donors. The assay was immunoSEQ multiplex PCR, and TCRdb's table has in-frame clones only and misses some. Of tens of thousands of clones in the sample, 70% to 90% were seen once. Sequencing was performed on PBMCs. Receptor source: a woman between 18 and 29 years old in good health and CMV-seropositive. Both conserved end residues are part of each CDR3. The order of the fields is D gene, V gene, clone size, J gene, CDR3 DNA, CDR3 protein. The D gene is left open where the match is weak. Clone size is not always given. Where it is, it says once, few, many or a class for expanded clones.

TRBD2	TRBV2	NA	TRBJ2-5	TGTGCCAGCAGTGGGTGGGGCGGGAGGTATCAAGAGACCCAGTACTTC	CASSGWGGRYQETQYF
NA	TRBV5-1	NA	TRBJ2-1	TGCGCCAGCAGCTTGGATCGTCCAGACTACAATGAGCAGTTCTTC	CASSLDRPDYNEQFF
NA	TRBV2	NA	TRBJ1-4	TGTGCCAGCAGTGAATGGCGACTGAATGAAAAACTGTTTTTT	CASSEWRLNEKLFF
NA	TRBV2	NA	TRBJ2-2	TGTGCCAGCAGTGAAGCGGGACTCAGGGACACCGGGGAGCTGTTTTTT	CASSEAGLRDTGELFF
TRBD2	TRBV6-1	NA	TRBJ2-3	TGTGCCAGCAGAGGGACTAGCGGGGGTGCAGATACGCAGTATTTT	CASRGTSGGADTQYF
NA	TRBV7-2	NA	TRBJ2-2	TGTGCCAGCAGCTTAGTGAGGGAGACCGGGGAGCTGTTTTTT	CASSLVRETGELFF
NA	TRBV6-6	NA	TRBJ2-3	TGTGCCACCCAATGGCGGGGCAGCACAGATACGCAGTATTTT	CATQWRGSTDTQYF
NA	TRBV1	NA	TRBJ2-1	TGCACCAGCAGCCAAGGGGGGGTAATACCTCAGGATGAGCAGTTCTTC	CTSSQGGVIPQDEQFF
NA	TRBV2	few	TRBJ1-5	TGTGCCAGCAGTGTCAGGGGCCGTGGTCAGCCCCAGCATTTT	CASSVRGRGQPQHF
TRBD2	TRBV11-3	NA	TRBJ2-7	TGTGCCAGCAGCGGGACTAGAGAAGTCGGTGACGAGCAGTACTTC	CASSGTREVGDEQYF
NA	TRBV7-2	NA	TRBJ1-3	TGTGCCAGCAGCTTAGAGGGGCATACCATATATTTT	CASSLEGHTIYF
TRBD2	TRBV2	NA	TRBJ2-3	TGTGCCAGCAGTGAAGCGCTTCTTAGTTCGCGGCCTAGCGGGAGTGATACGCAGTATTTT	CASSEALLSSRPSGSDTQYF
NA	TRBV2	NA	TRBJ2-2	TGTGCCAGCAGTGCTGGCCGTGGCACCGGGGAGCTGTTTTTT	CASSAGRGTGELFF
TRBD1	TRBV27	few	TRBJ2-5	TGTGCCAGCAGAAGACAGGGCGTCGGGACCCAGTACTTC	CASRRQGVGTQYF
TRBD1	TRBV7-8	once	TRBJ2-4	TGTGCCAGCAGCTTTATCTCCGGGACAGGGAACGTCAACATTCAGTACTTC	CASSFISGTGNVNIQYF
TRBD1	TRBV19	NA	TRBJ1-1	TGTGCCAGTACTGCCGCAGGACAGGGATACACTGAAGCTTTCTTT	CASTAAGQGYTEAFF
NA	TRBV4-3	once	TRBJ2-1	TGCGCCAGCAGCCGGGGGACAAAGAATGAGCAGTTCTTC	CASSRGTKNEQFF
NA	TRBV9	NA	TRBJ2-5	TGTGCCAGCAGCGTAGTTGGAGAACAAGAGACCCAGTACTTC	CASSVVGEQETQYF
NA	TRBV2	few	TRBJ1-5	TGTGCCAGCGGCAGGGGTCTAGATCAGCCCCAGCATTTT	CASGRGLDQPQHF
TRBD1	TRBV7-9	NA	TRBJ1-1	TGTGCCAGCAGCGTCACAGGGGTAACTGAAGCTTTCTTT	CASSVTGVTEAFF
NA	TRBV11-3	NA	TRBJ2-3	TGTGCCAGCAGCCCGAGTGGGCTCAGGGGAACAGATACGCAGTATTTT	CASSPSGLRGTDTQYF
NA	TRBV30	NA	TRBJ2-5	TGTGCCTGGAGCACCATCGGCAGGGCGCCGGAGACCCAGTACTTC	CAWSTIGRAPETQYF
NA	TRBV7-9	NA	TRBJ2-6	TGTGCCAGCAAAGGGAGCTCTGGGGCCAACGTCCTGACTTTC	CASKGSSGANVLTF
NA	TRBV6-4	NA	TRBJ2-1	TGTGCCAGCAGTGACTCGAGGGTCAGTTACAATGAGCAGTTCTTC	CASSDSRVSYNEQFF
NA	TRBV29-1	NA	TRBJ2-5	TGCAGCGCTGGAGGACCCCTCCAGGAGACCCAGTACTTC	CSAGGPLQETQYF
NA	TRBV19	NA	TRBJ1-4	TGTGCCACCGTAGACAGTCCTAATGAAAAACTGTTTTTT	CATVDSPNEKLFF
TRBD2	TRBV27	NA	TRBJ2-1	TGTGCCAGCAAAAGGACTAGCGGCGGCAATGAGCAGTTCTTC	CASKRTSGGNEQFF
NA	TRBV2	NA	TRBJ1-6	TGTGCCAGCAGCCCCACCCCTAATAATATAGTAAGACACTTT	CASSPTPNNIVRHF
NA	TRBV7-9	NA	TRBJ2-1	TGTGCCAGCAGCTTCCCGAGGAATGAGCAGTTCTTC	CASSFPRNEQFF
TRBD2	TRBV29-1	NA	TRBJ2-5	TGCAGCGTGGCGACTAGCGGGGGTCAAGAGACCCAGTACTTC	CSVATSGGQETQYF
TRBD1	TRBV4-2	NA	TRBJ2-3	TGTGCCAGCAGCCCCGAGGGGGGGACAGGGGGCGCAGATACGCAGTATTTT	CASSPEGGTGGADTQYF
TRBD1	TRBV27	NA	TRBJ2-3	TGTGCCAGCAACCTCGGGACAGGGGGAGCCCCGAGCACAGATACGCAGTATTTT	CASNLGTGGAPSTDTQYF
TRBD1	TRBV27	NA	TRBJ2-1	TGTGCCAGCAGCCGCTCCGACAGGGGCTTACTAAATGAGCAGTTCTTC	CASSRSDRGLLNEQFF
TRBD1	TRBV18	NA	TRBJ2-7	TGTGCCAGCTCACCACGCCGGGACAGAATCACCTACGAGCAGTACTTC	CASSPRRDRITYEQYF
NA	TRBV15	once	TRBJ2-5	TGTGCCACCAGCAGAACCCGGGACTACCAAGAGACCCAGTACTTC	CATSRTRDYQETQYF
NA	TRBV5-5	NA	TRBJ1-5	TGTGCCAGCAGCGAGGATTTAAGCAATCAGCCCCAGCATTTT	CASSEDLSNQPQHF